These 20 T cell receptor beta chains came from one sample sequenced in a study of T-cell memory formation after mild COVID-19. TCRdb re-derived calls from the 5' RACE reads in MiXCR, one entry per CDR3 protein. The repertoire holds about 600,000 distinct CDR3 sequences, with about 20% as singletons. What was sequenced was PBMCs or a T cell subset sorted from them (not recorded which). These receptors came from an adult woman who had mild COVID-19 (a few samples of this study predate the infection). Cell type and time point are not known.

This rearrangement joins TRBV4-1 to TRBJ1-2, with 7 bases identical to TRBD1. Looked up from germline, CDR1 is MGHRA and CDR2 is YSYEKL. V dropped 0 bases and J dropped 7; count of bases not matched to a gene: 8. This CDR3 is built from 15 residues. The CDR3 sequence: CASSQEQGTALGYTF. CDR3 in DNA: TGCGCCAGCAGCCAAGAACAAGGGACAGCCCTTGGCTACACCTTC.

This chain connects TRBV18 to TRBJ1-5, with 7 nucleotides matching TRBD1. The CDR3 consists of 13 residues. Unmatched junction bases numbered 1, after V lost 2 bases and J lost 6 bases. CDR1 is KGHSH and CDR2 is LQKENI in the germline V gene. CDR3 residues: CASSPGTAQPQHF. The CDR3 coding sequence is TGTGCCAGCTCACCAGGGACAGCTCAGCCCCAGCATTTT.

This clonotype was detected many times. The genes are TRBV14 and TRBJ2-7; TRBD2 matches 9 bases. The V and J ends lost 0 bases and 3 bases, in that order; junction bases with no gene match: 6. The germline gives CDR1 SGHDN, CDR2 FVKESK. The CDR3 is made up of 16 amino acids. This chain's CDR3 is CASSQEGTSFDYEQYF. DNA of the CDR3: TGTGCCAGCAGCCAAGAGGGGACTAGCTTCGACTACGAGCAGTACTTC.

This clonotype was detected a few times. This chain links TRBV12-3 or TRBV12-4 with TRBJ1-5; a weak D match, TRBD1 (6 bases). V was clipped by 3 bases and J by 6 bases, with 9 bases between them. The CDR3 length is 13 residues. The CDR3: CASSFGGLQPQHF. Here the CDR3 DNA reads TGTGCCAGCAGTTTTGGGGGGCTTCAGCCCCAGCATTTT.

The V gene is TRBV6-2 or TRBV6-3, the J gene TRBJ2-1; the match to TRBD1 covers 9 bases. Per the germline V gene, CDR1 is MNHEY and CDR2 is SVGEGT. The CDR3 has 15 amino acids. Trimming at V came to 6 bases and at J to 4 bases, leaving 7 bases not matched to a gene. The CDR3 loop reads CASRLGQGGYNEQFF. Here the CDR3 DNA reads TGTGCCAGCAGACTGGGACAGGGTGGTTACAATGAGCAGTTCTTC.

This clonotype has more than one count but fewer than ten. The chain couples TRBV6-4 to TRBJ2-3; TRBD2 agrees at 10 bases. V gave up 4 bases and J gave up 0 bases; unmatched junction bases: 1. The CDR3 totals 15 residues. The germline CDR1 and CDR2 sequences are MRHNA and SNTAGT. As DNA, the CDR3 is TGTGCCAGCAGTGCGACTAGCGGGAGCACAGATACGCAGTATTTT. This encodes CASSATSGSTDTQYF.

V gene TRBV24-1 combines with J gene TRBJ2-3, with a tentative D call TRBD1 (5 bases). From germline, CDR1 is KGHDR and CDR2 SFDVKD. This CDR3 has 16 amino acids. V lost 8 bases and J 0 bases, leaving 17 bases between the germline ends. CDR3 bases: TGTGCCACCACAGGGTCCTCGACACCCAGCACAGATACGCAGTATTTT. This codes for CATTGSSTPSTDTQYF.

The chain couples TRBV11-2 to TRBJ2-7; 9 positions match TRBD1. The CDR3 contains 15 residues. In germline, CDR1 is SGHAT, CDR2 FQNNGV. Losses at the gene ends were 0 bases for V and 6 bases for J; bases not matched to a gene: 6. The chain's CDR3 is CASSLEGTGYGEQYF. The CDR3 nucleotides read TGTGCCAGCAGCTTAGAGGGGACAGGGTATGGCGAGCAGTACTTC.

There are a few counts of this clonotype. The rearrangement uses TRBV29-1 and TRBJ1-2; D is perhaps TRBD1 (6 bases). Germline CDR1 SQVTM, CDR2 ANQGSEA. The germline V and J ends were trimmed by 7 bases and 0 bases, with 9 bases remaining between them. The CDR3 has 12 residues. The chain's CDR3 is CSAGQSNYGYTF. CDR3 nucleotide sequence: TGCAGCGCTGGACAGTCTAACTATGGCTACACCTTC.

The sample holds a few counts of this clonotype. The V gene is TRBV7-9, the J gene TRBJ1-5; D ambiguous. CDR3 size: 15 residues. With 5 bases removed from V and 3 bases from J, the gap between germline ends came to 14 bases. Germline CDR1 is SEHNR and CDR2 is FQNEAQ (reference sequence). This CDR3 reads CASSPEAGANQPQHF. CDR3 coding DNA: TGTGCCAGCAGCCCCGAGGCGGGAGCCAATCAGCCCCAGCATTTT.

This clonotype was detected ten times or more. The rearrangement joins TRBV5-1 to TRBJ2-3; D call uncertain. The CDR3 is 12 amino acids. Germline-derived CDR1 and CDR2 are SGHRS and YFSETQ. The V and J ends lost 0 bases and 5 bases respectively, with 4 bases between them. The CDR3 loop reads CASSLEGDTQYF. CDR3 nucleotides: TGCGCCAGCAGCTTGGAGGGAGATACGCAGTATTTT.

This chain connects TRBV7-2 to TRBJ2-1; weak D call: TRBD2 (6 bases). Trimming took off 3 bases at V and 1 base at J, with 10 bases between the two ends. Germline V gene sequence: CDR1 SGHTA, CDR2 FQGNSA. This CDR3 is built from 15 residues. CDR3: CASSFRRGSYNEQFF. The DNA for the CDR3 is TGTGCCAGCAGCTTTAGGCGGGGTTCCTACAATGAGCAGTTCTTC.

This clonotype was picked up a small number of times. V usage is TRBV19 and J usage is TRBJ1-1; D is ambiguous. Trimming shortened V by 0 bases and J by 5 bases, and 10 bases separated the two germline ends. Per the germline V gene, CDR1 is LNHDA and CDR2 is SQIVND (reference sequence). The CDR3 spans 14 residues. CDR3 in amino acids: CASSIDLLGTEAFF. In DNA form, the CDR3 reads TGTGCCAGTAGTATAGACCTCCTTGGGACTGAAGCTTTCTTT. The variable domain in full, with the rest retrieved from reference TRBV19 and TRBJ1-1, is DGGITQSPKYLFRKEGQNVTLSCEQNLNHDAMYWYRQDPGQGLRLIYYSQIVNDFQKGDIAEGYSVSREKKESFPLTVTSAQKNPTAFYLCASSIDLLGTEAFFGQGTRLTVV.

This clonotype was counted only a few times. The CDR3 DNA reads TGCAGCGCGACCCACGACTCGTACAATGAGCAGTTCTTC. Its protein is CSATHDSYNEQFF. This chain connects TRBV29-1 to TRBJ2-1; D gene unclear. The CDR3 is 13 residues long. Germline-derived CDR1 and CDR2 are SQVTM and ANQGSEA. V was shortened by 7 bases and J by 4 bases, with 14 bases between the two germline ends.

The V and J genes are TRBV9 and TRBJ2-5; TRBD2 aligns across 11 bases. CDR1 and CDR2 from the germline V gene are SGDLS and YYNGEE. The CDR3 is 15 amino acids. V lost 0 bases to trimming and J lost 4 bases; unmatched junction nucleotides: 2. CDR3 sequence reads: CASSVVGLAGETQYF. The CDR3 DNA sequence: TGTGCCAGCAGCGTAGTAGGACTAGCGGGAGAGACCCAGTACTTC.

The chain couples TRBV10-3 to TRBJ1-4; maybe TRBD1 (6 bases). V was trimmed by 4 bases and J by 10 bases, leaving 22 bases between them. Germline-derived CDR1 and CDR2 are ENHRY and SYGVKD. The CDR3 is 16 amino acids. CDR3 in amino acids: CAISGGHSASSGKLFF. The CDR3 nucleotides read TGTGCCATCAGTGGGGGACATTCCGCCTCAAGCGGAAAACTGTTTTTT.

This clonotype has only a few counts. The V gene is TRBV2, the J gene TRBJ1-2; D is unresolved. Looked up from germline, CDR1 is SNHLY and CDR2 is FYNNEI. Trimming pared 4 bases from V and 1 base from J, leaving 7 bases between. The CDR3 consists of 13 residues. DNA for the CDR3: TGTGCCAGCAGTGTAAAGGTTAACTATGGCTACACCTTC. Translating gives CASSVKVNYGYTF.

This clonotype was counted a few times. The V gene is TRBV13, the J gene TRBJ1-2, with a weak D call TRBD1 (5 bases). V was cut by 1 base and J by 8 bases, with 17 bases left in between. The CDR3 totals 15 residues. Germline CDR1 and CDR2: PRHDT and FYEKMQ (reference sequence). The CDR3 DNA follows: TGTGCCAGCAGCTTAGCGCTCCAGGGCCGGCTAGGCTACACCTTC. Protein sequence: CASSLALQGRLGYTF. Combining the CDR3 with reference TRBV13 and TRBJ1-2 gives the whole variable domain AAGVIQSPRHLIKEKRETATLKCYPIPRHDTVYWYQQGPGQDPQFLISFYEKMQSDKGSIPDRFSAQQFSDYHSELNMSSLELGDSALYFCASSLALQGRLGYTFGSGTRLTVV.

The J gene is TRBJ2-7, the V gene TRBV6-5; a possible D gene is TRBD2 (5 bases). The CDR3 covers 14 residues. V gave up 6 bases and J gave up 0 bases, with 12 bases separating them. Germline V gives CDR1 MNHEY, CDR2 SVGAGI. DNA of the CDR3: TGTGCCAGCAGGCCCGGGATCAGCTCCTACGAGCAGTACTTC. Amino acids: CASRPGISSYEQYF.

This clonotype showed up just a few times. V gene TRBV4-1 combines with J gene TRBJ1-1; no firm D call. Germline V gene data show CDR1 as MGHRA and CDR2 as YSYEKL. The CDR3 is 13 residues long. The V end lost 5 bases, the J end lost 8 bases, and 15 bases lay between the germline ends. The CDR3 loop is CASSYRLTSEAFF. The DNA of the CDR3 is TGCGCCAGCAGCTATCGGTTGACATCCGAAGCTTTCTTT.